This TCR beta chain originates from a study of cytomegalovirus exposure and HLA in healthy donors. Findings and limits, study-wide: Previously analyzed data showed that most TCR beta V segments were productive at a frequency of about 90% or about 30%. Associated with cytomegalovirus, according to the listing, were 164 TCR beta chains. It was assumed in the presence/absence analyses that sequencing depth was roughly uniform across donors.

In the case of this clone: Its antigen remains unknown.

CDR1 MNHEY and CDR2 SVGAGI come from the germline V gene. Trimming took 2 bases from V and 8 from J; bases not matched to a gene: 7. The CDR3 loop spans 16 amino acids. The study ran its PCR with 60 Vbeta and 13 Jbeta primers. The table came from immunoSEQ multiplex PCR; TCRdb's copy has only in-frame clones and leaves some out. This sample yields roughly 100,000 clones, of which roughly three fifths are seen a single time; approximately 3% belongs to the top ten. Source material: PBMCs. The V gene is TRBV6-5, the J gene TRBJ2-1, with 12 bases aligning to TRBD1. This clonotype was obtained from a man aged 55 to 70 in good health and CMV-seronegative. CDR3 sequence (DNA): TGTGCCAGCAGTTACGCCGGGACAGGGGGCGGCGATGAGCAGTTCTTC. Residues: CASSYAGTGGGDEQFF.